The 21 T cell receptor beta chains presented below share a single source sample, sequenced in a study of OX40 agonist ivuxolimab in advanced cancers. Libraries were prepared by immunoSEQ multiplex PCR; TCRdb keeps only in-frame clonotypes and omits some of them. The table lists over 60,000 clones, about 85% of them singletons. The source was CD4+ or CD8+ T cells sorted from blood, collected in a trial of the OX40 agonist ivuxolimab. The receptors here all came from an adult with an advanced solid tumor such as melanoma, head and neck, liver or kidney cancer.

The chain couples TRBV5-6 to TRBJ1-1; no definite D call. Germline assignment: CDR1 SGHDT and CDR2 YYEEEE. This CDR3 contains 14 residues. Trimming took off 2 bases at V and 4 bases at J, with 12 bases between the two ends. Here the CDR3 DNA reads TGTGCCAGCAGCTTTTTGCGCAGCCTCACTGAAGCTTTCTTT. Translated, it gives CASSFLRSLTEAFF.

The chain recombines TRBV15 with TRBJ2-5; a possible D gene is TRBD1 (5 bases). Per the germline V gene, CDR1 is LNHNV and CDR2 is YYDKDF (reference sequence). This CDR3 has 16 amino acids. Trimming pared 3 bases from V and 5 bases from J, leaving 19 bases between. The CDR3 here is CATSSNTRRVSETQYF. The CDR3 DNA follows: TGTGCCACCAGCAGCAACACCCGCAGGGTATCGGAGACCCAGTACTTC.

The CDR3 protein is CASRPNGQGRREGYTF. The CDR3 nucleotides read TGTGCCAGTAGGCCCAATGGACAGGGGCGGAGGGAGGGCTACACCTTC. The J gene is TRBJ1-2, the V gene TRBV19, with TRBD1 matching over 9 bases. V lost 6 bases to trimming and J lost 8 bases; unmatched junction nucleotides: 16. Germline loops: CDR1 LNHDA, CDR2 SQIVND (reference sequence). The CDR3 contains 16 residues.

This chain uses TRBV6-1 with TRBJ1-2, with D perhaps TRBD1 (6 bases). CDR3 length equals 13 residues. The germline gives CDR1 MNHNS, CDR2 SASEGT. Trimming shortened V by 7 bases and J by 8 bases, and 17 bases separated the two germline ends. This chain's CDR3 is CASKVSGESGYTF. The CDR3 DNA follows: TGTGCCAGCAAAGTGTCAGGGGAAAGCGGCTACACCTTC.

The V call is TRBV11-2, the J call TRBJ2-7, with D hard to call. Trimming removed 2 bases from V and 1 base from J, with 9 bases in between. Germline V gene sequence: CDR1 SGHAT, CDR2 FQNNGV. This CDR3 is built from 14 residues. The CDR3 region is CASSLMGISYEQYF. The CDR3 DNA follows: TGTGCCAGCAGCTTAATGGGGATTTCCTACGAGCAGTACTTC.

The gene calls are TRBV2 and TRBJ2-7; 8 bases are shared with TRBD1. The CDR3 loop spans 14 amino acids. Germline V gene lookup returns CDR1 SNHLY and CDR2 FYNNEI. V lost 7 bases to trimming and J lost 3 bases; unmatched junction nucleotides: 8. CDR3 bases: TGTGCCAGCATAGGAGACAGGGGTCTCTACGAGCAGTACTTC. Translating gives CASIGDRGLYEQYF.

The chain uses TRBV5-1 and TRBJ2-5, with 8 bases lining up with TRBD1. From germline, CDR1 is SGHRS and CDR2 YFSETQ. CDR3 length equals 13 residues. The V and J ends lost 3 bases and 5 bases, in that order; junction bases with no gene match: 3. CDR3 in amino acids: CASSYSGGETQYF. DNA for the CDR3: TGCGCCAGCAGCTACTCAGGGGGCGAGACCCAGTACTTC.

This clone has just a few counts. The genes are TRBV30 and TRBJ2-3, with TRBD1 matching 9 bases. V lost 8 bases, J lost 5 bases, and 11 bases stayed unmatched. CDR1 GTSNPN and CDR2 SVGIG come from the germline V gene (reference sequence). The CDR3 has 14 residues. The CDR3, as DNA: TGTGCCGCCTCGTCACAGGGGGCCCGAGATACGCAGTATTTT. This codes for CAASSQGARDTQYF.

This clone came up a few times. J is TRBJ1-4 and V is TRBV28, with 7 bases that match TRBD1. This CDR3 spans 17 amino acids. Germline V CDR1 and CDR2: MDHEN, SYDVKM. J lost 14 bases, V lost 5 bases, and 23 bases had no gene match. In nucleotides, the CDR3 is TGTGCCAGCAGTCCCTCTGGGACAGCCAACTTTAGGAAAACTCTGTTTTTT. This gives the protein CASSPSGTANFRKTLFF.

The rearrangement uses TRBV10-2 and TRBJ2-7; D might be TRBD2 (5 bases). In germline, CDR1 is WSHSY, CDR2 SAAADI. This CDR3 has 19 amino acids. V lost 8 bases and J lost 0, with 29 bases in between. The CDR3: CASRPLLTPRGLSSYEQYF. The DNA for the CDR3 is TGCGCCAGCCGACCACTACTGACCCCAAGAGGACTTAGCTCCTACGAGCAGTACTTC.

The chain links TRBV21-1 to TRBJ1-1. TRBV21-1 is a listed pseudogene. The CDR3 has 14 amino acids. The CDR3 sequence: CASSKVTANTEAFF. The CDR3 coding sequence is TGTGCCAGCAGCAAAGTGACTGCGAACACTGAAGCTTTCTTT.

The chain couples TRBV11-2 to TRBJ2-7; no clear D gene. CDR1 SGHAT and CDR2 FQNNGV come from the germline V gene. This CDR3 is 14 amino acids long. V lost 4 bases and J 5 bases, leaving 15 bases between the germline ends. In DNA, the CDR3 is TGTGCCAGCAGCTATGTGACGCTAGGCGACGAGCAGTACTTC. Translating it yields CASSYVTLGDEQYF.

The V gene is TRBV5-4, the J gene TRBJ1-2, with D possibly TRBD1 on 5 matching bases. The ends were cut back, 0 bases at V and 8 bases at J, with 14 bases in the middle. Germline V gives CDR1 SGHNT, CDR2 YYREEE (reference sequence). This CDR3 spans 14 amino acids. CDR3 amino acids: CASSLAGDFGGYTF. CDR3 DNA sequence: TGTGCCAGCAGCTTGGCTGGGGACTTCGGGGGCTACACCTTC.

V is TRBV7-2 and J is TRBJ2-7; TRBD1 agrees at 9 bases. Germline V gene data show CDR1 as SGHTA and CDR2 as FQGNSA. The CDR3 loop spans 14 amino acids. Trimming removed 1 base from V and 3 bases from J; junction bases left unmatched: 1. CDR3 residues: CASSLGQGVYEQYF. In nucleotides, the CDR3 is TGTGCCAGCAGCTTAGGACAGGGGGTCTACGAGCAGTACTTC.

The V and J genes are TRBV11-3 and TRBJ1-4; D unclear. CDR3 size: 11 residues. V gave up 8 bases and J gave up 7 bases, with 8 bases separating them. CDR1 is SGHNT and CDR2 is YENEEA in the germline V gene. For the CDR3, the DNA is TGTGCCAGCGGAGGGTGTGAAAAACTGTTTTTT. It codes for CASGGCEKLFF.

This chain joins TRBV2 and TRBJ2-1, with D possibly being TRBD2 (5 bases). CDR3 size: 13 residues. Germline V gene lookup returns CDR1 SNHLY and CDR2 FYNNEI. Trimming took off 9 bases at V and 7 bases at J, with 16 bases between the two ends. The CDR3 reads CASLLGELNEQFF. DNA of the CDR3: TGTGCCAGTTTACTGGGAGAATTAAATGAGCAGTTCTTC.

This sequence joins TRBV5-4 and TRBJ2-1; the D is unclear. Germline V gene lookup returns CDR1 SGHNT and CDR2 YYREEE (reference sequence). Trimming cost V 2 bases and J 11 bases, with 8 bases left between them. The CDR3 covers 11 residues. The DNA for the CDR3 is TGTGCCAGCAGCTTCGAATCTAAGCAGTTCTTC. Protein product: CASSFESKQFF.

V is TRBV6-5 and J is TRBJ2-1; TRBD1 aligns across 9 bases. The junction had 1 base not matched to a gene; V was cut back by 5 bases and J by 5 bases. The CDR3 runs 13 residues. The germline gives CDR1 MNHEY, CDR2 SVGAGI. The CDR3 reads CASSRTGDNEQFF. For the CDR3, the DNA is TGTGCCAGCAGTCGGACAGGGGACAATGAGCAGTTCTTC.

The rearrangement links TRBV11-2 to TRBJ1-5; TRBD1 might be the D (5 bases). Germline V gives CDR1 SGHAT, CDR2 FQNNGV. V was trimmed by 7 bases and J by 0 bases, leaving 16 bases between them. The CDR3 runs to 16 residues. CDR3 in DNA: TGTGCCAGCACCCCCCGGGAGGGGATTAGCAATCAGCCCCAGCATTTT. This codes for CASTPREGISNQPQHF.

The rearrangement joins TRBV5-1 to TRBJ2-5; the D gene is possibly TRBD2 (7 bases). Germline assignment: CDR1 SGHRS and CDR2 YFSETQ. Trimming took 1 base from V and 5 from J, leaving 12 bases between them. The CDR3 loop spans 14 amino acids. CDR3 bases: TGCGCCAGCAGCTTGACGGGGGGCGCGGAGACCCAGTACTTC. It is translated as CASSLTGGAETQYF. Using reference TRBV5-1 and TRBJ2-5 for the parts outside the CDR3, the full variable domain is KAGVTQTPRYLIKTRGQQVTLSCSPISGHRSVSWYQQTPGQGLQFLFEYFSETQRNKGNFPGRFSGRQFSNSRSEMNVSTLELGDSALYLCASSLTGGAETQYFGPGTRLLVL.

CDR3 region: CASSQTGFDNSPLHF. The CDR3 DNA is TGTGCCAGCAGCCAAACAGGGTTCGACAATTCACCCCTCCACTTT. This chain connects TRBV9 to TRBJ1-6, with a tentative D call TRBD1 (6 bases). Germline assignment: CDR1 SGDLS and CDR2 YYNGEE. Trimming took off 4 bases at V and 7 bases at J, with 15 bases between the two ends. There are 15 residues in the CDR3.